This T cell receptor (beta chain) is drawn from a study of T cell responses to AZD1222 COVID-19 vaccine. Findings of the study overall: Donors skewed white British and female; clonal diversity was possibly underestimated. Targeting of unmutated variant regions was reportedly seen in nearly half of spike-specific TCRs.

To note about this clone: As yet, its antigen is unknown.

Profiled with immunoSEQ multiplex PCR; TCRdb holds only in-frame clones, not every one. Among 90,000 to 110,000 clones, nearly 90% were seen once, and the ten largest hold around 45%. The sample consisted of peripheral blood, taken 28 days after the second AZD1222 dose. The source of this sequence is an adult who received the AZD1222 COVID-19 vaccine.

CDR3 region: CASSLERGSGNTIYF. CDR3 coding DNA: TGTGCCAGCAGCCTGGAAAGGGGCTCTGGAAACACCATATATTTT. The V gene is TRBV11-2, the J gene TRBJ1-3, with D possibly matching TRBD1 (5 bases). Germline V gene lookup returns CDR1 SGHAT and CDR2 FQNNGV. The V and J ends lost 5 bases and 0 bases respectively, with 11 bases between them. CDR3 length: 15 amino acids.